The TCR beta chain described here comes from a study of CD8+ T cells in alopecia areata. Findings of the study overall: Administration of tofacitinib significantly diminished scalp clonality and expanded CD8+ clones within the top 100. Relative to mice, TCR sharing across patients was less clear, a difference possibly HLA-related.

A note on this clone: The antigen is undetermined.

RNA extraction was followed by reverse transcription into cDNA, which acted as the sequencing template. Some clones are missing from TCRdb's copy, which holds only in-frame ones; the method was immunoSEQ multiplex PCR. The table includes about 250,000 clones, around 64% detected once. Treatment given: oral pan-JAK inhibitor, 5-10 mg twice daily. This CDR3 contains 14 residues. Germline CDR1 and CDR2: MGHDK and SYGVNS. V lost 4 bases and J lost 5; bases outside the gene matches: 7. Sequencing used CD4+ T cells sorted from blood, obtained between weeks 51 and 52, from a patient treated with tofacitinib. The V call is TRBV25-1, the J call TRBJ2-5; 7 nucleotides align to TRBD2. The sequence came from a human donor with alopecia areata. The CDR3: CASSAPGGRETQYF. CDR3 DNA sequence: TGTGCCAGCAGTGCACCGGGAGGCAGGGAGACCCAGTACTTC. Full variable domain (missing parts from reference TRBV25-1 and TRBJ2-5): EADIYQTPRYLVIGTGKKITLECSQTMGHDKMYWYQQDPGMELHLIHYSYGVNSTEKGDLSSESTVSRIRTEHFPLTLESARPSHTSQYLCASSAPGGRETQYFGPGTRLLVL.